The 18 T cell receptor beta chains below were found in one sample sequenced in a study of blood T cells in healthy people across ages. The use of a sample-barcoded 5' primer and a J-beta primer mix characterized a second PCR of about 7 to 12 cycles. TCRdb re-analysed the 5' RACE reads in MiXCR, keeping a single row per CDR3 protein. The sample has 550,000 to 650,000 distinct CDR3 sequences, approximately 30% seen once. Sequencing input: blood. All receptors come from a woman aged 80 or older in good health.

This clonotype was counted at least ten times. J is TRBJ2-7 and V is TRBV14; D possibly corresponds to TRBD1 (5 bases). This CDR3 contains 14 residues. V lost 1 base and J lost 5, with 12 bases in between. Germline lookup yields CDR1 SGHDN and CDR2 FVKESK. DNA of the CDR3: TGTGCCAGCAGCCAAGTAAGGGGTTGGAACGAGCAGTACTTC. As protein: CASSQVRGWNEQYF.

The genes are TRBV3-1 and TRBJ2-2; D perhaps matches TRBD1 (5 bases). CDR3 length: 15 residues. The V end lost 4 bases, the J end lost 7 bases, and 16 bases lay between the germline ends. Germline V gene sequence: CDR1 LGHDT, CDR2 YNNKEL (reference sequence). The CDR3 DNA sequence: TGTGCCAGCAGCCGAGAGCTTACAAGGGGCGGGGAGCTGTTTTTT. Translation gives CASSRELTRGGELFF.

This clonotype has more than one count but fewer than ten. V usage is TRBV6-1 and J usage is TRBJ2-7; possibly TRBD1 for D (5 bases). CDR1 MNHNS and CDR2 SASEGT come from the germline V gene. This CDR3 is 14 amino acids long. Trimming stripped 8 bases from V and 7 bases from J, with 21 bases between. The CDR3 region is CASLSRQGGREQYF. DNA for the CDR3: TGTGCCAGCTTGTCCCGGCAGGGTGGCCGGGAGCAGTACTTC.

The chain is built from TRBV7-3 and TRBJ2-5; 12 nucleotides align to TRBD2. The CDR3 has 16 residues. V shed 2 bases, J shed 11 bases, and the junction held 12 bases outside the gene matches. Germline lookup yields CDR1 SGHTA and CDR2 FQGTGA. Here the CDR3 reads CASSLSTSGGYNEQYF. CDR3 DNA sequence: TGTGCCAGCAGCTTATCAACTAGCGGGGGGTACAATGAGCAGTACTTC.

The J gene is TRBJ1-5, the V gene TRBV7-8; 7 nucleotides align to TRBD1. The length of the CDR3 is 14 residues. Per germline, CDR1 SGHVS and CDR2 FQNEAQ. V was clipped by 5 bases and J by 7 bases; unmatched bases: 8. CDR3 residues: CASSLERGQQPQHF. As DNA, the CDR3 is TGTGCCAGCAGCCTAGAGAGGGGGCAACAGCCCCAGCATTTT. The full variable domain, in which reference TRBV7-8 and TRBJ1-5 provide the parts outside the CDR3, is GAGVSQSPRYKVAKRGQDVALRCDPISGHVSLFWYQQALGQGPEFLTYFQNEAQLDKSGLPSDRFFAERPEGSVSTLKIQRTQQEDSAVYLCASSLERGQQPQHFGDGTRLSIL.

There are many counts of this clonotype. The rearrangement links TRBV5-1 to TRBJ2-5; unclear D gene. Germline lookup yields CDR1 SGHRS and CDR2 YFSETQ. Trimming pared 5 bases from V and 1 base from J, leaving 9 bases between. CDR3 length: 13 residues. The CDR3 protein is CASSYNPQETQYF. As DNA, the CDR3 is TGCGCCAGCAGTTACAACCCCCAAGAGACCCAGTACTTC.

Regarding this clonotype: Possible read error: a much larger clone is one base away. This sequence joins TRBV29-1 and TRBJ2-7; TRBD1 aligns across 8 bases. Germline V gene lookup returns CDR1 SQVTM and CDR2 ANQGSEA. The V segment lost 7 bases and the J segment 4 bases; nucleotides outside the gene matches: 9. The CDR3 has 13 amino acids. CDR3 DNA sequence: TGCAGCGCCTTGGACAGGGATCATTACGAGCAGTACTTC. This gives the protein CSALDRDHYEQYF.

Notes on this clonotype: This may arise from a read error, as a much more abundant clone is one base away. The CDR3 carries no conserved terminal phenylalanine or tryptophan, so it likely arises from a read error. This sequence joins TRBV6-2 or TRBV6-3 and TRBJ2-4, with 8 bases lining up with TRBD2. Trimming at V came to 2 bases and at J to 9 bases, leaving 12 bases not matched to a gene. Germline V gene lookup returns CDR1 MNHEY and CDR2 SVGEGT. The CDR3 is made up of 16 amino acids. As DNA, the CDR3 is TGTGCCAGCAGTTACCAGATAGGGACTAGAGGGCGCATTCAGTACTGC. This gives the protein CASSYQIGTRGRIQYC.

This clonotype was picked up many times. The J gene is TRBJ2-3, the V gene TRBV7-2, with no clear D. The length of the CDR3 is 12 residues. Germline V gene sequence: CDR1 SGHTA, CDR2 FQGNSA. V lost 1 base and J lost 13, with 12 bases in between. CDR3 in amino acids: CASSLGVRAKYF. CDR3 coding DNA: TGTGCCAGCAGCTTAGGAGTTAGGGCGAAGTATTTT.

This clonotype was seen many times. The CDR3 DNA reads TGTGCCAGCAGTTACTCCACGCGGTGGGGGAGGGCCCAAGAGACCCAGTACTTC. Its protein is CASSYSTRWGRAQETQYF. The rearrangement uses TRBV6-2 or TRBV6-3 and TRBJ2-5; 7 bases align to TRBD2. Germline lookup yields CDR1 MNHEY and CDR2 SVGEGT. The CDR3 is 18 residues long. Trimming cost V 0 bases and J 1 base; bases outside gene matches: 11.

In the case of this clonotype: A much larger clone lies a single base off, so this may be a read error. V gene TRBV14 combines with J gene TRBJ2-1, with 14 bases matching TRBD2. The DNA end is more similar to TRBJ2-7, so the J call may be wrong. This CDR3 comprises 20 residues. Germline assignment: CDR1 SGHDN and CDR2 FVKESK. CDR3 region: CASSSGLAGGLLRRYNEQYF. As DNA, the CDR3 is TGTGCCAGCAGCTCCGGACTAGCGGGGGGACTCCTTCGACGTTACAATGAGCAGTACTTC.

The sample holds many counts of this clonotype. The DNA of the CDR3 is TGCAGTGCTAGTCGCTTCTGGACAGGGAAAGGCTACACCTTC. This encodes CSASRFWTGKGYTF. The chain has TRBV20-1 and TRBJ1-2; 8 bases fit TRBD1. The CDR3 sequence is 14 residues long. Germline loops: CDR1 DFQATT, CDR2 SNEGSKA (reference sequence). Trimming removed 3 bases from V and 8 bases from J; junction bases left unmatched: 11.

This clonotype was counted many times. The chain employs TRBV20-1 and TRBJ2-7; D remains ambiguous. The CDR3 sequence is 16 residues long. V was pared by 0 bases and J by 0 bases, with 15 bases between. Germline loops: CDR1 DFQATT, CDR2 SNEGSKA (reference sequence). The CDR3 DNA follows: TGCAGTGCTAGAGATGTCGGAGTGGCGATCTCCTACGAGCAGTACTTC. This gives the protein CSARDVGVAISYEQYF.

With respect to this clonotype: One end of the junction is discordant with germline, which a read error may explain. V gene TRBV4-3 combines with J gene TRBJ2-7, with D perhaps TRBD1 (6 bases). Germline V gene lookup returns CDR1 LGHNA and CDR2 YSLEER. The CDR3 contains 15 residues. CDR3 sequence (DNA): TGCGCCAGCAGCGCCCGGGACACAGCCAGGGACGAACAGTACTTC. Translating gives CASSARDTARDEQYF.

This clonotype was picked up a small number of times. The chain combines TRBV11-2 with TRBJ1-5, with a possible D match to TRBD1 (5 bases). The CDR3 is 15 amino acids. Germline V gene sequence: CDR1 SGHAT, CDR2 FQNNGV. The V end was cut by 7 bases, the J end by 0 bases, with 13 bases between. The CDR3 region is CASTPPGTSNQPQHF. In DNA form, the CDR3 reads TGTGCCAGCACTCCCCCCGGGACTAGCAATCAGCCCCAGCATTTT. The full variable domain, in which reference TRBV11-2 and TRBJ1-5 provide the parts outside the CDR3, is EAGVAQSPRYKIIEKRQSVAFWCNPISGHATLYWYQQILGQGPKLLIQFQNNGVVDDSQLPKDRFSAERLKGVDSTLKIQPAKLEDSAVYLCASTPPGTSNQPQHFGDGTRLSIL.

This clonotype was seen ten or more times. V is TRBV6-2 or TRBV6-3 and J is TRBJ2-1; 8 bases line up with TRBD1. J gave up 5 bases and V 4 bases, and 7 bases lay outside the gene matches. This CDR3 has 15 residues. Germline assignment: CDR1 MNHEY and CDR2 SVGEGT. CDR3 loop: CASSFRQGINNEQFF. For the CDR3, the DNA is TGTGCCAGCAGTTTTCGACAGGGGATAAACAATGAGCAGTTCTTC.

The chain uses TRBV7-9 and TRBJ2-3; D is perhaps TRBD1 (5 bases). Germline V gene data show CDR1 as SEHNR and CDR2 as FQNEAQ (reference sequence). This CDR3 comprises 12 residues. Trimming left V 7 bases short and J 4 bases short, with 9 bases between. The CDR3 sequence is CASIREADTQYF. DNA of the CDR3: TGTGCCAGCATCAGGGAAGCAGATACGCAGTATTTT.

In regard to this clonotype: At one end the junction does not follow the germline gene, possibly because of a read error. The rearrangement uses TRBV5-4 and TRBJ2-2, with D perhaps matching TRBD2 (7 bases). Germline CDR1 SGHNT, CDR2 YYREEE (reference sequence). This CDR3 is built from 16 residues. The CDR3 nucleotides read TGTGCCAGCAGCTTAACAGGCGGGGGCGGCACCGGGGAGCGGTTTTTT. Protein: CASSLTGGGGTGERFF.